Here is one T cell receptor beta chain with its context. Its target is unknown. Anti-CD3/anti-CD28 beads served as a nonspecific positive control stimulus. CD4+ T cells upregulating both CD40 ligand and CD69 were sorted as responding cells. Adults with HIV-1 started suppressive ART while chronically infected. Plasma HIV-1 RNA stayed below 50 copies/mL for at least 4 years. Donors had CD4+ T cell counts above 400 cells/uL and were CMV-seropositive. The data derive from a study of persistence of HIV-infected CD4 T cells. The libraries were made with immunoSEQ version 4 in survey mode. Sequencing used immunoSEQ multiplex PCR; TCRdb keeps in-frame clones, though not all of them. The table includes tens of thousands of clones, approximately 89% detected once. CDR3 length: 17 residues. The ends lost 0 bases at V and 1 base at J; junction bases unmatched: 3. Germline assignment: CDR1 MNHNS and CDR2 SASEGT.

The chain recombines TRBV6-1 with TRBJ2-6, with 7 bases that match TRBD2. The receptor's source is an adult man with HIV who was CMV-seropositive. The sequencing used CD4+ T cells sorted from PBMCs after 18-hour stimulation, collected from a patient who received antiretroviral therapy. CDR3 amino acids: CASSEATGGSGANVLTF. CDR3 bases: TGTGCCAGCAGTGAAGCCACCGGGGGGTCTGGGGCCAACGTCCTGACTTTC.